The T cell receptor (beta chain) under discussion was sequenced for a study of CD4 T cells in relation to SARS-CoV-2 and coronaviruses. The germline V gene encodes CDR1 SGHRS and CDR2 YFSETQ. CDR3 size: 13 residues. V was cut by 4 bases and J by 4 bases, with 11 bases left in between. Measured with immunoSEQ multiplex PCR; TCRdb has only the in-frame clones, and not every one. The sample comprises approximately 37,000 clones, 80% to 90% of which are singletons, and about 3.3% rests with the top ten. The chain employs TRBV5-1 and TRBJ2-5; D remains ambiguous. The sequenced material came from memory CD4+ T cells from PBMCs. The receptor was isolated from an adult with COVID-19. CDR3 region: CASSPRVGETQYF. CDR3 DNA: TGCGCCAGCAGCCCAAGGGTGGGAGAGACCCAGTACTTC.